This T cell receptor (beta chain) was obtained from a study of cytomegalovirus exposure and HLA in healthy donors (TCRdb year 2017). With respect to the entire study: According to an earlier analysis of 587 of the donors, about 180 million T cells yielded some 120 million unique TCR beta sequences and about 300 Gb of sequence data. An early release covering around 630 HLA-typed donors comprised 250 to 350 gigabases of sequencing data and roughly 85 million unique TCR sequences. The genetic ancestry cluster associated with self-reported Caucasian donors included 81% of the approximately 430 genotyped donors. The aim of the study was to test whether cataloging public T cell receptors could identify signatures of past pathogen exposure. The study profiled the T cell repertoires of 666 subjects by immunosequencing and related them to cytomegalovirus serostatus. A separate validation cohort of 100 to 150 different subjects was used in addition to the 666-subject first cohort. High-throughput TCR immunosequencing, statistical association of individual TCRs with disease status, and machine learning were combined to predict cytomegalovirus infection status. In a later analysis, previously published TCR beta repertoires from 666 donors were re-analyzed and high-resolution HLA genotyping was added so that TCR occurrence patterns could be studied. In the later analysis, no new phenotypic data were used to find candidate immune exposures; instead, reliance was placed on TCR beta sequences and their occurrence across donors. To decide whether each TCR beta V gene segment behaved as functional or pseudogenic, an earlier analysis of some 570 of the donors relied on high-throughput TCR beta sequencing. Alongside the repertoire data, information on donor age, sex, ethnicity and CMV serostatus was compiled. A later genetic analysis took genome-wide SNP genotypes for about 55% of the roughly 700 donors and used that subset as a discovery cohort. All discovery cohort repertoires had been generated using a single sequencing platform. Class I and class II HLA loci were covered by the typing at four-digit resolution. The number of donors typed differed by locus, with about 629-640 for A, B, C, DRB1 and DQB1, about 500 for DQA1, 600 to 610 for DPA1, and approximately 470 for DPB1. Because of strong linkage in the cohort, five DR-DQ haplotypes were treated as single units for association and clustering. Across under 500 genotyped donors of the cohort, an average of about 240,000 unique TCR beta nucleotide sequences per donor were sequenced, and roughly a sixth of those sequences were non-productive. Points the paper makes about the study in general: A cluster of highly shared sequence variants was judged likely to represent a technical artifact of the sequencing pipeline. A further reported finding was that TCR beta sequences accurately predicted the HLA-A and HLA-B alleles for most subjects in the first cohort. HLA typing was unavailable for some donors at each locus, so association tests used only the typed subset. A later genetic analysis associated a missense DCLRE1C variant with V-gene and J-gene trimming of TCR beta chains, and an independent cohort replicated the association. Linkage disequilibrium might explain the correlated functional status among segregating V segments, but an unknown experimental factor could not be ruled out. In a later analysis, HLA-associated TCR beta chains were found to be more clonally expanded and to have lower generation probabilities than equally common non-associated chains. The classifier was reported to diagnose cytomegalovirus status with high specificity and sensitivity in both the original and validation cohorts. Most TCR sequences were seen in very few donors, while some public TCRs were found in many individuals. The presence/absence analyses assumed that sequencing depth was roughly uniform across donors, and that assumption may not be true. Immune exposure information for the cohort was limited to CMV serostatus. This cohort had only TCR beta chains sequenced, and the lack of alpha or paired-chain data limited which features could be detected. The study gave a list of over 150 TCR beta chains associated with cytomegalovirus. In a later analysis, several top co-occurrence clusters were reported to appear linked to parvovirus B19, influenza, CMV and Epstein-Barr virus. According to a later analysis, most CMV-associated TCR beta chains appeared to be HLA-restricted, and the HLA associations seemed to be driven largely by CMV exposure. When HLA alleles, especially DR and DQ, strongly co-occurred, attributing TCR associations to individual alleles was difficult. An earlier analysis of around 500 of the donors showed that most TCR beta V segments appeared in productive rearrangements either about 87% or about 30% of the time, which broadly matched IMGT annotations. In a later analysis, more than 15,000 TCR beta sequences were associated with specific HLA alleles at a false discovery rate of 0.05. A later genetic analysis reported fewer N-insertions in productive TCRs among donors in an Asian-associated ancestry cluster than the roughly 670-donor mean. In vitro tests confirmed that a few of the cytomegalovirus-associated TCR beta chains recognize cytomegalovirus antigens. The earlier analysis of almost 600 of the donors excluded seventeen rarely observed V segments, including chromosome 9 orphons, because counts were too low. A later analysis found that TCR association rates varied across HLA loci, with DRB1 alleles showing the most associated TCRs and HLA-C alleles the fewest. According to the authors, the approach could potentially be generalized to other disease states and immunological phenotypes.

Receptor amplification or capture employed the immunoSEQ multiplex PCR assay. For the multiplex PCR, a mixture combining 60 forward primers for TCR Vbeta segments and 13 reverse primers for TCR Jbeta segments was used. The CDR3 region of rearranged TCR beta genes was amplified from genomic DNA with a multiplex PCR assay. The Illumina HiSeq System was used to sequence the amplified TCR beta libraries as 87-base-pair reads. The authors' analysis ran thus. A later analysis tallied approximately 87 million unique TCR beta chains across the 700 or so repertoires, and approximately 12 million of those chains were shared by two or more donors. To remove PCR and sequencing errors, raw reads were error-corrected and collapsed into unique sequences using a nearest-neighbor algorithm that merged closely related sequences. V, D and J gene segments were assigned by aligning CDR3 sequences to IMGT reference sequences. For a sequence to be retained, a match of at least six nucleotides to both a V gene segment and a J gene segment was required. Rearrangements were called productive when the CDR3 lacked stop codons and stayed in frame with V and J; all others were non-productive. Following IMGT convention, CDR3 was defined as the stretch from the second conserved V-encoded cysteine up to the conserved J-encoded phenylalanine. In an earlier analysis of roughly 580 of the donors, sequences lacking an unambiguous match to a single V gene segment were excluded. In an earlier analysis of 587 of the donors, V segments were called functional above 56.7% productive rearrangements and were called segregating when the between-donor standard deviation exceeded 5%. A statistical classification framework was built to diagnose cytomegalovirus status from the catalog of TCR beta chain sequences. V and J gene assignment, in a later analysis, came from comparing TCR nucleotide sequences with IMGT/GENE-DB human TR gene sequences. The TCRdist pipeline was used in a later analysis to assign CDR3 sequences and most-parsimonious VDJ recombination scenarios. In a later analysis, each TCR beta chain was defined by its CDR3 amino acid sequence together with its V-gene family, and reads without a unique V-gene family were excluded. In a later analysis, 500 to 650 highly shared, low-generation-probability nucleotide sequences were removed to address suspected cross-contamination and a sequencing artifact. In a later analysis, a clonal expansion index for each public chain was calculated from normalized within-repertoire ranks of inferred template counts. In a later analysis, generation probabilities were computed using a VDJ recombination model fitted to out-of-frame rearrangements, and the results were checked against IGoR. In a later analysis, hypergeometric tests were used to score TCR-TCR, TCR-HLA and TCR-CMV co-occurrence, with a repertoire-size bias correction applied to TCR pairs. To estimate false discovery rates, a later analysis permuted the HLA or CMV assignments 20 times. In a later analysis, co-occurring TCRs were grouped using DBSCAN, with TCRdist sequence similarity added in when clustering inside HLA-allele-positive subsets. Repertoires with fewer than 30,000 or more than 120,000 public chains, plus five repertoires with anomalous nucleotide sharing, were excluded from co-occurrence clustering. Here the immuneACCESS table is served through TCRdb, limited to in-frame sequences with V and J called. Missing clones are a known gap in these copies; in checked studies unresolved V genes cover under half, and the rest lacks a known reason. That table supplies the V and J calls and clone size; D and trimming were determined from the DNA. This sample has some 150,000 clones in its table, and roughly 80% of those were observed once. Jointly, the top ten make up less than 3.5% of the sample.

The cohort was made up of 500 to 800 healthy bone marrow donors. At the time of sampling, all cohort members were nominally healthy, though unrecorded immune exposures were likely present. The donor tested CMV seronegative and was one of the 352 seronegative cohort members. Each donor provided a peripheral blood sample, and peripheral blood mononuclear cells were used for TCR beta sequencing. The Qiagen DNeasy Blood Extraction Kit was used to extract genomic DNA from the blood cell samples. In the case of this clone: Its antigen is still unknown. No quality values exist for individual bases; no much larger clone is one base distant.

The clonotype was recovered from a woman under 40 in good health and CMV-seronegative. The specimen was PBMCs.

CDR3 reads: CASSFGTASYEQYF. The nucleotide sequence is TGTGCCAGCAGCTTTGGGACAGCCTCCTACGAGCAGTACTTC. The chain joins TRBV7-2 to TRBJ2-7; TRBD1 aligns with 7 central bases. V is trimmed back by 3 bases and J by 0 bases, and the junction contains 2 bases that no gene match accounts for. The cysteine opens and the phenylalanine closes a CDR3 of 14 amino acids. Just the 42-base CDR3 DNA is kept, in frame starting at base 1. The germline V gene encodes CDR1 SGHTA and CDR2 FQGNSA.